A single sample is the source of the 14 T cell receptor beta chains below, sequenced in a study of beta chain features in type 1 diabetes. The investigators reverse transcribed all of the isolated RNA, so they sequenced expressed TCRB transcripts. Some clones are missing from TCRdb's copy, which holds only in-frame ones; the method was immunoSEQ multiplex PCR. The sample records nearly 250,000 clones, 12% to 15% being singletons. The sample consisted of naive CD4+ T cells from blood. The receptor source for this set is a woman in her 40s in good health.

At least ten counts were recorded for this clone. This chain links TRBV4-2 with TRBJ2-3, with TRBD2 matching 10 bases. There are 14 residues in the CDR3. Germline loops: CDR1 LGHNA, CDR2 YNFKEQ. The junction had 0 bases not matched to a gene; V was cut back by 1 base and J by 5 bases. CDR3 sequence: CASSQGLAGDTQYF. CDR3 bases: TGTGCCAGCAGCCAAGGACTAGCGGGAGATACGCAGTATTTT.

The gene calls are TRBV4-1 and TRBJ2-7; tentatively, D is TRBD2 (6 bases). The CDR3 contains 13 residues. The germline gives CDR1 MGHRA, CDR2 YSYEKL. Trimming took off 0 bases at V and 6 bases at J, with 9 bases between the two ends. CDR3 residues: CASSQDAGREQYF. The CDR3 DNA reads TGCGCCAGCAGCCAAGACGCGGGGCGCGAGCAGTACTTC.

This chain uses TRBV2 with TRBJ1-2; D gene uncertain. Looked up from germline, CDR1 is SNHLY and CDR2 is FYNNEI. Trimming shortened V by 8 bases and J by 9 bases, and 10 bases separated the two germline ends. The CDR3 runs to 10 residues. In DNA, the CDR3 is TGTGCCAGCGGTGCTGGGCGCTACACCTTC. It specifies CASGAGRYTF. The whole variable domain, filled in from reference TRBV2 and TRBJ1-2, reads EPEVTQTPSHQVTQMGQEVILRCVPISNHLYFYWYRQILGQKVEFLVSFYNNEISEKSEIFDDQFSVERPDGSNFTLKIRSTKLEDSAMYFCASGAGRYTFGSGTRLTVV.

This clone came up a few times. The rearrangement joins TRBV29-1 to TRBJ1-2; unclear D gene. The V end lost 8 bases, the J end lost 5 bases, and 15 bases lay between the germline ends. The CDR3 runs to 12 residues. Per the germline V gene, CDR1 is SQVTM and CDR2 is ANQGSEA. CDR3 sequence (DNA): TGCAGCATGCGGGCCTCTGGGTATGGCTACACCTTC. Amino acid sequence: CSMRASGYGYTF.

Only a few counts were recorded for this clone. This chain connects TRBV18 to TRBJ2-7, with 10 bases fitting TRBD1. The CDR3 consists of 15 residues. Per the germline V gene, CDR1 is KGHSH and CDR2 is LQKENI. V shed 6 bases and J 3 bases; nucleotides not matched to a gene: 8. CDR3 residues: CASSPAGQGGYEQYF. In nucleotides, the CDR3 is TGTGCCAGCTCCCCTGCCGGACAGGGGGGCTACGAGCAGTACTTC.

Points on this clone: The sample has other DNA sequences that encode this CDR3 too. The V and J genes are TRBV7-2 and TRBJ2-3; 9 bases match TRBD1. J gave up 3 bases and V 4 bases, and 2 bases lay outside the gene matches. Germline CDR1 SGHTA, CDR2 FQGNSA. This CDR3 contains 14 residues. For the CDR3, the DNA is TGTGCCAGCAGCTCCGGGACAGGGACAGATACGCAGTATTTT. This sequence encodes CASSSGTGTDTQYF.

The rearrangement uses TRBV7-9 and TRBJ1-2; no reliable D call. V was cut by 5 bases and J by 7 bases, with 14 bases left in between. Germline-derived CDR1 and CDR2 are SEHNR and FQNEAQ (reference sequence). The CDR3 length is 13 residues. DNA of the CDR3: TGTGCCAGCAGCGTCCCCCTGAAGAGTGGCTACACCTTC. It translates to CASSVPLKSGYTF.

J is TRBJ2-1 and V is TRBV6-6, with 8 bases fitting TRBD2. Germline CDR1 reads MNHNY; CDR2 reads SVGAGI (reference sequence). This CDR3 is 16 amino acids long. V lost 2 bases and J lost 5; bases outside the gene matches: 8. CDR3 sequence (DNA): TGTGCCAGCAGTTACGACGGGGGGGCTTTTGACAATGAGCAGTTCTTC. This gives the protein CASSYDGGAFDNEQFF.

This clone has a handful of counts. The chain recombines TRBV15 with TRBJ1-2; maybe TRBD1 (6 bases). This CDR3 has 17 amino acids. V lost 1 base to trimming and J lost 1 base, with 16 bases between them. The germline V gene has CDR1 LNHNV and CDR2 YYDKDF (reference sequence). This CDR3 is CATSRGAGGGVNYGYTF. The CDR3 DNA sequence: TGTGCCACCAGCAGAGGAGCGGGAGGGGGAGTTAACTATGGCTACACCTTC. The full variable domain, with the rest looked up from reference TRBV15 and TRBJ1-2, is DAMVIQNPRYQVTQFGKPVTLSCSQTLNHNVMYWYQQKSSQAPKLLFHYYDKDFNNEADTPDNFQSRRPNTSFCFLDIRSPGLGDTAMYLCATSRGAGGGVNYGYTFGSGTRLTVV.

In this sample, this clone turned up a few times. The J gene is TRBJ1-5, the V gene TRBV7-8; the match to TRBD1 covers 9 bases. The V gene end was trimmed by 5 bases and the J gene end by 0 bases; junction bases not matched to a gene: 11. This CDR3 spans 18 amino acids. CDR1 and CDR2 (germline): SGHVS, FQNEAQ. Here the CDR3 reads CASSITGTGFDSNQPQHF. The CDR3 DNA is TGTGCCAGCAGCATAACCGGGACAGGGTTTGATAGCAATCAGCCCCAGCATTTT.

The chain combines TRBV18 with TRBJ2-3, with 7 bases that match TRBD1. Trimming at V came to 4 bases and at J to 3 bases, leaving 7 bases not matched to a gene. The CDR3 consists of 15 residues. The germline gives CDR1 KGHSH, CDR2 LQKENI. The CDR3 sequence: CASSLDRVRTDTQYF. DNA of the CDR3: TGTGCCAGCTCACTCGACAGGGTCCGGACAGATACGCAGTATTTT.

The V call is TRBV18, the J call TRBJ1-2, with 8 bases lining up with TRBD1. This CDR3 comprises 17 residues. The germline gives CDR1 KGHSH, CDR2 LQKENI. With 2 bases clipped from V and 4 bases from J, the junction kept 12 bases outside the gene matches. The chain's CDR3 is CASSPSQGAFNSYGYTF. In nucleotides, the CDR3 is TGTGCCAGCTCACCATCCCAGGGGGCCTTTAACAGCTATGGCTACACCTTC.

This clone has just a few counts. The chain employs TRBV6-5 and TRBJ1-3, with 9 positions matching TRBD1. Germline CDR1 reads MNHEY; CDR2 reads SVGAGI. The junction had 2 bases not matched to a gene; V was cut back by 4 bases and J by 7 bases. The CDR3 length is 13 residues. The CDR3 region is CASSWGQGNTIYF. The CDR3, as DNA: TGTGCCAGCAGTTGGGGACAGGGCAACACCATATATTTT.

This clone appeared a few times. The V call is TRBV28, the J call TRBJ2-1; 8 nucleotides match TRBD2. Germline trimming cut 7 bases from V and 10 bases from J; bases unmatched to any gene: 15. CDR3 size: 15 residues. Germline lookup yields CDR1 MDHEN and CDR2 SYDVKM. CDR3 coding DNA: TGTGCCAGCACCGTCAACCGGGGGGGAGCCGTAGAGCAGTTCTTC. As protein: CASTVNRGGAVEQFF.